The rows below give T cell receptor beta chains drawn from one sample of a study of blood T cell repertoires in COVID-19. Sequencing used immunoSEQ multiplex PCR; TCRdb keeps in-frame clones, though not all of them. The sample consists of roughly 190,000 clones, roughly 80% of them appearing once. The sample taken for sequencing was peripheral blood. The receptors come from a woman between 50 and 59 years old with acute or convalescent COVID-19. Both conserved end residues are part of each CDR3. Each record gives: D gene, J gene, V gene, CDR3 DNA, CDR3 protein. D genes are given only for firm matches.

. TRBJ2-6 TRBV15 TGTGCCACCAGCGTCCCCCGGAGCTCTGGGGCCAACGTCCTGACTTTC CATSVPRSSGANVLTF
. TRBJ1-1 TRBV18 TGTGCCAGCTCACCACGGACAGAGAACACTGAAGCTTTCTTT CASSPRTENTEAFF
. TRBJ1-5 TRBV28 TGTGCCAGCAGGCCCCCCGCGGCCGGTCAGCCCCAGCATTTT CASRPPAAGQPQHF
TRBD1 TRBJ1-2 TRBV28 TGTGCCAGCCTATCGACAGGGGGCTTTTTCAATGGCTACACCTTC CASLSTGGFFNGYTF
TRBD1 TRBJ1-1 TRBV2 TGTGCCAGCAGTCGACAGGGGAACACTGAAGCTTTCTTT CASSRQGNTEAFF
TRBD2 TRBJ2-7 TRBV6-5 TGTGCCAGTCAACTAGCGGGGGAGGGTTACGAGCAGTACTTC CASQLAGEGYEQYF
. TRBJ2-7 TRBV3-1/TRBV3-2 TGTGCCAGCAGCCAAGCGTATAGCTCCTACGAGCAGTACTTC CASSQAYSSYEQYF
. TRBJ2-5 TRBV15 TGTGCCACCAGCCCACGAAACTACCAAGAGACCCAGTACTTC CATSPRNYQETQYF
. TRBJ1-5 TRBV5-6 TGTGCCAGCAGCTCTACCCAGGGGTATCAGCCCCAGCATTTT CASSSTQGYQPQHF
. TRBJ1-5 TRBV19 TGTGCCAGTAGTTCGCCGGGAACGAGGGCCGGTCAGCCCCAGCATTTT CASSSPGTRAGQPQHF
TRBD2 TRBJ2-7 TRBV7-2 TGTGCCAGCAAACTAGCGGACTCCTACGAGCAGTACTTC CASKLADSYEQYF
. TRBJ2-1 TRBV5-1 TGCGCCAGCAGCTTGGGCGGGGACGGCGAGCAGTTCTTC CASSLGGDGEQFF
. TRBJ1-6 TRBV5-1 TGCGCCAGCAGCTTTTCGGGAGATAATTCACCCCTCCACTTT CASSFSGDNSPLHF
TRBD1 TRBJ2-7 TRBV28 TGTGCCAGCAGTAATCGGACTCGGACAGGGGGCTTACCTTCCTCCTACGAGCAGTACTTC CASSNRTRTGGLPSSYEQYF
. TRBJ2-7 TRBV2 TGTGCCAGCAGACCCGGACAATTAGGTCCCTACGAGCAGTACTTC CASRPGQLGPYEQYF
TRBD1 TRBJ2-7 TRBV18 TGTGCCAGCTCCCCAAAGGGACAGGGCAACGAGCAGTACTTC CASSPKGQGNEQYF
TRBD1 TRBJ2-2 TRBV3-1/TRBV3-2 TGTGCCAGCAGCCAAGATCGGACAGGCCCCGGGGAGCTGTTTTTT CASSQDRTGPGELFF